The next 28 T cell receptor beta chains were all read from a single sample in a study of identifying expanded T cells in peripheral blood. Sequenced by immunoSEQ multiplex PCR; TCRdb stores in-frame clones only, minus some. The sample has approximately 57,000 clones, around 90% seen once. Input material: blood. The receptors shown here come from a person aged 18 to 70 in good health.

This CDR3 is CASSAPGGAPYEQYF. The CDR3 DNA reads as TGTGCCAGCAGTGCCCCAGGGGGCGCCCCCTACGAGCAGTACTTC. The V and J genes are TRBV28 and TRBJ2-7; TRBD1 matches at 8 bases. The junction had 8 bases not matched to a gene; V was cut back by 5 bases and J by 2 bases. The CDR3 is 15 amino acids. CDR1 MDHEN and CDR2 SYDVKM come from the germline V gene.

The chain employs TRBV29-1 and TRBJ2-7; 8 bases line up with TRBD2. The germline gives CDR1 SQVTM, CDR2 ANQGSEA. This CDR3 contains 13 residues. V was pared by 1 base and J by 10 bases, with 9 bases of the junction left unmatched. CDR3 loop: CSVEGGGGRFQYF. The DNA of the CDR3 is TGCAGCGTTGAAGGAGGAGGCGGGAGGTTTCAGTACTTC.

This chain connects TRBV6-1 to TRBJ2-7; 8 bases are shared with TRBD2. CDR1 and CDR2 from the germline V gene are MNHNS and SASEGT. The CDR3 runs to 12 residues. V shed 10 bases, J shed 9 bases, and the junction held 11 bases outside the gene matches. CDR3 residues: CATNAFSGVQYF. CDR3 in DNA: TGTGCCACCAACGCGTTTAGCGGGGTGCAGTACTTC.

The chain combines TRBV6-6 with TRBJ2-3; D gene unclear. The CDR3 sequence is 15 residues long. Per germline, CDR1 MNHNY and CDR2 SVGAGI (reference sequence). V lost 0 bases to trimming and J lost 2 bases, with 9 bases between them. The CDR3 DNA follows: TGTGCCAGCAGTTACTCTTACGGAATCACAGATACGCAGTATTTT. Its translation is CASSYSYGITDTQYF.

This chain uses TRBV2 with TRBJ2-2; TRBD2 matches 9 bases. The germline CDR1 and CDR2 sequences are SNHLY and FYNNEI. This CDR3 is 15 amino acids long. J was trimmed by 3 bases and V by 4 bases; bases with no gene match: 3. The CDR3 loop is CASSVERGDTGELFF. The CDR3 nucleotides are TGTGCCAGCAGTGTCGAGCGGGGGGACACCGGGGAGCTGTTTTTT. The entire variable domain, with the rest obtained from reference TRBV2 and TRBJ2-2, is as follows: EPEVTQTPSHQVTQMGQEVILRCVPISNHLYFYWYRQILGQKVEFLVSFYNNEISEKSEIFDDQFSVERPDGSNFTLKIRSTKLEDSAMYFCASSVERGDTGELFFGEGSRLTVL.

The CDR3 sequence is CASSRTSDGAKNIQYF. CDR3 DNA sequence: TGTGCCAGCAGCCGCACTAGCGATGGGGCCAAAAACATTCAGTACTTC. This sequence joins TRBV7-2 and TRBJ2-4, with 7 bases matching TRBD2. Unmatched junction bases numbered 8, after V lost 5 bases and J lost 1 base. CDR1 SGHTA and CDR2 FQGNSA come from the germline V gene. The CDR3 has 16 amino acids.

The gene calls are TRBV5-1 and TRBJ1-1, with 8 bases fitting TRBD1. CDR1 is SGHRS, CDR2 YFSETQ, per germline. This CDR3 comprises 15 residues. V shed 7 bases, J shed 4 bases, and the junction held 12 bases outside the gene matches. CDR3 region: CASSTGVGSSTEAFF. The CDR3 bases are TGCGCCAGCTCGACAGGGGTCGGGTCTAGCACTGAAGCTTTCTTT.

This chain joins TRBV28 and TRBJ2-2, with unresolved D. V was clipped by 7 bases and J by 9 bases, with 15 bases between them. Germline CDR1 reads MDHEN; CDR2 reads SYDVKM. This CDR3 is 13 amino acids long. In nucleotides, the CDR3 is TGTGCCAGCACTCCCCGCCCTGATCGGGAGCTGTTTTTT. This codes for CASTPRPDRELFF. Together with reference TRBV28 and TRBJ2-2, the CDR3 gives the full variable domain: DVKVTQSSRYLVKRTGEKVFLECVQDMDHENMFWYRQDPGLGLRLIYFSYDVKMKEKGDIPEGYSVSREKKERFSLILESASTNQTSMYLCASTPRPDRELFFGEGSRLTVL.

The rearrangement joins TRBV6-5 to TRBJ1-2; D may be TRBD1 (6 bases). CDR1 is MNHEY, CDR2 SVGAGI, per germline. The V gene lost 5 bases and the J gene lost 7 bases, with 17 bases spanning the gap. This CDR3 is 14 amino acids long. The CDR3 nucleotides read TGTGCCAGCAGTCAAGGGGGTGGAGAGTTTGGCTACACCTTC. Its translation: CASSQGGGEFGYTF.

The V call is TRBV11-3, the J call TRBJ2-1; D is ambiguous. With 1 base removed from V and 8 bases from J, the gap between germline ends came to 6 bases. The CDR3 is 12 amino acids. CDR1 is SGHNT and CDR2 is YENEEA in the germline V gene. The DNA of the CDR3 is TGTGCCAGCAGCTTAGTCTCGGATGAGCAGTTCTTC. It specifies CASSLVSDEQFF.

The V and J genes are TRBV15 and TRBJ2-6; a weak D match, TRBD2 (6 bases). CDR1 and CDR2 from the germline V gene are LNHNV and YYDKDF (reference sequence). The germline V and J ends were trimmed by 5 bases and 0 bases, with 14 bases remaining between them. The CDR3 loop spans 17 amino acids. The CDR3 loop reads CATSVGLYFSGANVLTF. The CDR3, as DNA: TGTGCCACCAGCGTGGGACTTTACTTCTCTGGGGCCAACGTCCTGACTTTC.

The V call is TRBV11-3, the J call TRBJ1-2, with 7 bases that match TRBD1. The CDR3 loop spans 16 amino acids. Germline V gene lookup returns CDR1 SGHNT and CDR2 YENEEA. V gave up 0 bases and J gave up 0 bases; unmatched junction bases: 4. The CDR3: CASSLDQTGTNYGYTF. CDR3 nucleotide sequence: TGTGCCAGCAGCTTAGACCAGACAGGGACTAACTATGGCTACACCTTC. The full variable domain, its missing parts supplied by reference TRBV11-3 and TRBJ1-2, is EAGVVQSPRYKIIEKKQPVAFWCNPISGHNTLYWYLQNLGQGPELLIRYENEEAVDDSQLPKDRFSAERLKGVDSTLKIQPAELGDSAVYLCASSLDQTGTNYGYTFGSGTRLTVV.

CDR3 sequence reads: CSASQGYGYTF. The CDR3 nucleotides are TGCAGTGCTAGCCAAGGCTATGGCTACACCTTC. The V call is TRBV20-1, the J call TRBJ1-2; D is uncertain. Germline-derived CDR1 and CDR2 are DFQATT and SNEGSKA (reference sequence). The V gene lost 3 bases and the J gene lost 4 bases, with 6 bases spanning the gap. The CDR3 loop spans 11 amino acids.

The CDR3 region is CATGVTNSGNTIYF. Here the CDR3 DNA reads TGTGCCACAGGAGTTACAAACTCTGGAAACACCATATATTTT. The chain has TRBV19 and TRBJ1-3; D is unclear. The CDR3 contains 14 residues. Germline CDR1 and CDR2: LNHDA and SQIVND (reference sequence). The germline V and J ends were trimmed by 10 bases and 0 bases, with 13 bases remaining between them.

The V call is TRBV10-3, the J call TRBJ1-6; D call uncertain. The V end was cut by 6 bases, the J end by 9 bases, with 9 bases between. CDR3 length: 12 residues. The germline CDR1 and CDR2 sequences are ENHRY and SYGVKD. CDR3 DNA sequence: TGTGCCATCAGAGGTATAAGTTCACCCCTCCACTTT. The encoded protein is CAIRGISSPLHF.

The V call is TRBV7-2, the J call TRBJ1-6, with D tentatively TRBD1 (5 bases). The germline V and J ends were trimmed by 2 bases and 6 bases, with 8 bases remaining between them. The CDR3 is made up of 14 amino acids. CDR1 SGHTA and CDR2 FQGNSA come from the germline V gene. The CDR3 spells CASSLQGSNSPLHF. The CDR3 DNA follows: TGTGCCAGCAGCTTACAGGGTAGTAATTCACCCCTCCACTTT.

This clone is a singleton in its sample. V and J are TRBV27 and TRBJ2-5, with TRBD1 identical over 8 bases. CDR3 length equals 15 residues. In germline, CDR1 is MNHEY, CDR2 SMNVEV (reference sequence). Germline trimming cut 6 bases from V and 4 bases from J; bases unmatched to any gene: 10. CDR3: CASSPGGRGRETQYF. In DNA, the CDR3 is TGTGCCAGCAGCCCCGGGGGCAGGGGGCGAGAGACCCAGTACTTC.

This clone was seen a handful of times. This chain connects TRBV7-6 to TRBJ2-1, with D possibly being TRBD1 (6 bases). Germline lookup yields CDR1 SGHVS and CDR2 FNYEAQ. V was cut by 3 bases and J by 6 bases, with 21 bases left in between. CDR3 length: 17 amino acids. CDR3 residues: CASSFSPRGGISNEQFF. In DNA, the CDR3 is TGTGCCAGCAGCTTTAGCCCCCGAGGGGGAATAAGCAATGAGCAGTTCTTC.

This chain joins TRBV28 and TRBJ1-5, with 9 bases matching TRBD1. Germline CDR1 is MDHEN and CDR2 is SYDVKM. V lost 6 bases, J lost 6 bases, and 12 bases stayed unmatched. The CDR3 runs to 16 residues. The CDR3 bases are TGTGCCAGCAGCCTTTACCAAGGGACAGGGAGTCAGCCCCAGCATTTT. It yields the protein CASSLYQGTGSQPQHF. The variable domain in full, completed from reference TRBV28 and TRBJ1-5, reads DVKVTQSSRYLVKRTGEKVFLECVQDMDHENMFWYRQDPGLGLRLIYFSYDVKMKEKGDIPEGYSVSREKKERFSLILESASTNQTSMYLCASSLYQGTGSQPQHFGDGTRLSIL.

The V gene is TRBV29-1, the J gene TRBJ2-7, with D perhaps TRBD1 (6 bases). Trimming cost V 3 bases and J 3 bases, with 9 bases left between them. Germline V lookup: CDR1 SQVTM, CDR2 ANQGSEA. CDR3 size: 12 residues. In DNA form, the CDR3 reads TGCAGCGTTGACAGGGGAGACTACGAGCAGTACTTC. Residues: CSVDRGDYEQYF.

The CDR3 here is CASSRTGENTEAFF. CDR3 DNA: TGTGCCAGCAGCCGGACAGGGGAGAACACTGAAGCTTTCTTT. This chain connects TRBV5-5 to TRBJ1-1; 9 bases are shared with TRBD1. Germline-derived CDR1 and CDR2 are SGHKS and YYEKEE (reference sequence). This CDR3 spans 14 amino acids. J was trimmed by 1 base and V by 4 bases; bases with no gene match: 2.

CDR3 DNA: TGCAGCGTTCAAGGGACCGCGACAGGGGTTTTTTATGGCTACACCTTC. Its translation: CSVQGTATGVFYGYTF. V usage is TRBV29-1 and J usage is TRBJ1-2; 8 bases align to TRBD1. V gave up 5 bases and J gave up 5 bases; unmatched junction bases: 16. The CDR3 spans 16 residues. CDR1 and CDR2 (germline): SQVTM, ANQGSEA.

The chain couples TRBV2 to TRBJ2-6; perhaps TRBD1 as D (5 bases). Per the germline V gene, CDR1 is SNHLY and CDR2 is FYNNEI. There are 17 residues in the CDR3. With 4 bases removed from V and 0 bases from J, the gap between germline ends came to 13 bases. CDR3 in DNA: TGTGCCAGCAGTGGTACAGGTTCGAGCTCTGGGGCCAACGTCCTGACTTTC. It encodes CASSGTGSSSGANVLTF.

J is TRBJ2-1 and V is TRBV27; D may be TRBD2 (6 bases). Germline values: CDR1 MNHEY, CDR2 SMNVEV (reference sequence). The CDR3 is 14 amino acids. V gave up 3 bases and J gave up 4 bases, with 10 bases separating them. This CDR3 is CASSLGGVYNEQFF. In DNA, the CDR3 is TGTGCCAGCAGTTTGGGCGGGGTGTACAATGAGCAGTTCTTC.

The chain uses TRBV6-5 and TRBJ2-5; weak D call: TRBD1 (5 bases). This CDR3 has 15 residues. CDR1 is MNHEY and CDR2 is SVGAGI in the germline V gene. V was pared by 6 bases and J by 5 bases, with 19 bases between. CDR3 sequence (DNA): TGTGCCAGCAGGCTGGACAAGGACCGTTGGGAGACCCAGTACTTC. Amino acids: CASRLDKDRWETQYF.

The chain carries TRBV5-1 and TRBJ2-7, with D perhaps TRBD1 (6 bases). The CDR3 sequence is 14 residues long. Germline CDR1 is SGHRS and CDR2 is YFSETQ. With 0 bases removed from V and 2 bases from J, the gap between germline ends came to 9 bases. The chain's CDR3 is CASSLAQGTYEQYF. CDR3 nucleotide sequence: TGCGCCAGCAGCTTGGCCCAGGGGACCTACGAGCAGTACTTC. The full variable domain, completed using reference TRBV5-1 and TRBJ2-7, is KAGVTQTPRYLIKTRGQQVTLSCSPISGHRSVSWYQQTPGQGLQFLFEYFSETQRNKGNFPGRFSGRQFSNSRSEMNVSTLELGDSALYLCASSLAQGTYEQYFGPGTRLTVT.

The chain has TRBV12-1 and TRBJ1-1; the D call in the table, TRBD1, was not verified against the DNA. TRBV12-1 is noted as a pseudogene. The CDR3 covers 19 residues. CDR3 sequence reads: CASSFVARYRGCIGTEAFF. For the CDR3, the DNA is TGTGCCAGCAGCTTTGTCGCTCGTTACAGGGGGTGTATCGGCACTGAAGCTTTCTTT.

The chain combines TRBV7-8 with TRBJ1-5; D uncertain. The CDR3 runs 15 residues. The germline gives CDR1 SGHVS, CDR2 FQNEAQ. The ends were cut back, 1 base at V and 5 bases at J, with 12 bases in the middle. This CDR3 reads CASSLGTGGDQPQHF. As DNA, the CDR3 is TGTGCCAGCAGCTTAGGAACCGGCGGGGATCAGCCCCAGCATTTT.